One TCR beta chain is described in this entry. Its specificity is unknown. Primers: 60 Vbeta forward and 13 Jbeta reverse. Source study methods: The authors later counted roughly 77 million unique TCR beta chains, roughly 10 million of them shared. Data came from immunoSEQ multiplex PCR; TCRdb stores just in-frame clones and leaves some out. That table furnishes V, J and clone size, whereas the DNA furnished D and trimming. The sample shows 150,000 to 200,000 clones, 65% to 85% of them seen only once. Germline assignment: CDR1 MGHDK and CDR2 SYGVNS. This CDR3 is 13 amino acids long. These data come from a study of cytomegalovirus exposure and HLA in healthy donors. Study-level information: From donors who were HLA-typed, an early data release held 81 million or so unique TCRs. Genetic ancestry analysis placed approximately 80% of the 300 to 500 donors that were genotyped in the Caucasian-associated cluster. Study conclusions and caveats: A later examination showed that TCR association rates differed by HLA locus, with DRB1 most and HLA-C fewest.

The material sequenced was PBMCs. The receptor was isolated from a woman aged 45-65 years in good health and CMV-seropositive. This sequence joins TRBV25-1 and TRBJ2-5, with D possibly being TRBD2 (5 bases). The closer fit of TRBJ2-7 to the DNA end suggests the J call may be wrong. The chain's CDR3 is CASSARTRYEQYF. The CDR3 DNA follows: TGTGCCAGCAGTGCGCGGACTCGGTACGAGCAGTACTTC.